The TCR beta chain under discussion was sequenced for a study of T cells after yellow fever vaccination. Study-level results: Repertoires obtained by FACS sorting could include abundant clonotypes that entered as contaminants from the bulk population.

TCRdb independently ran MiXCR on the 5' RACE reads; one entry per CDR3 protein. The sample lists a few hundred thousand distinct CDR3 sequences; 3.6% were seen once. With V trimmed by 2 bases and J by 10 bases, 10 bases remained unmatched. This CDR3 comprises 15 residues. Germline CDR1 reads MNHEY; CDR2 reads SVGAGI. In the case of this clonotype: No antigen is known for it.

This chain uses TRBV6-5 with TRBJ2-1; 8 nucleotides match TRBD2. The TCR originated in a man aged 18 to 30 who received the YFV17D yellow fever vaccine. The specimen was PBMCs, collected on the day of the yellow fever booster vaccination. The CDR3 DNA reads as TGTGCCAGCAGTTACGTCTCGGGGGGGCCCATCGAGCAGTTCTTC. The encoded protein is CASSYVSGGPIEQFF.